These T cell receptor beta chains were read from a single sample in a study of T cell responses to AZD1222 COVID-19 vaccine. Assay used: immunoSEQ multiplex PCR; TCRdb lists only in-frame clones, some missing. The sample comprises approximately 150,000 clones, roughly nine tenths of which are singletons, and 2.6% rests with the top ten. This specimen consisted of peripheral blood, obtained on day 0 of AZD1222 vaccination. Receptors originate from an adult in good health. Each CDR3 is given with its conserved first and last residue. The D gene is left open where the match is weak. Clone size is stated in some rows and not others, as once, few, many or a class when expanded.

>.|.|TRBV11-2|TRBJ2-7
CASSLVGGFQWEQYF
TGTGCCAGCAGCTTAGTTGGAGGATTCCAATGGGAGCAGTACTTC
>.|.|TRBV19|TRBJ1-2
CASSTNERGVDGYTF
TGTGCCAGTAGTACCAACGAGCGGGGGGTCGATGGCTACACCTTC
>.|.|TRBV6-1|TRBJ2-3
CASSESDSRTDTQYF
TGTGCCAGCAGTGAAAGCGACAGTCGGACAGATACGCAGTATTTT
>.|TRBD1|TRBV19|TRBJ2-1
CASRFRDRGNNEQFF
TGTGCCAGTAGATTCCGGGACAGGGGAAACAATGAGCAGTTCTTC
>.|TRBD1|TRBV6-5|TRBJ1-4
CASSYSPGGIEKLFF
TGTGCCAGCAGTTACTCGCCAGGGGGTATTGAAAAACTGTTTTTT
>.|TRBD1|TRBV6-6|TRBJ1-1
CASSPLTGQGAHTEAFF
TGTGCCAGCAGTCCCCTAACAGGGCAGGGGGCCCACACTGAAGCTTTCTTT
>few|TRBD2|TRBV10-3|TRBJ2-1
CAISGKTSGDYNEQFF
TGTGCCATCAGTGGGAAGACTAGCGGGGACTACAATGAGCAGTTCTTC
>.|.|TRBV28|TRBJ1-4
CASSPTGARIELNEKLFF
TGTGCCAGCAGCCCGACGGGGGCACGGATAGAACTTAACGAAAAACTGTTTTTT
>.|TRBD1|TRBV11-2|TRBJ2-1
CASSFPGQGAFEQFF
TGTGCCAGCAGCTTTCCGGGACAGGGGGCTTTTGAGCAGTTCTTC
>.|.|TRBV7-8|TRBJ2-1
CASIKGAGVEQFF
TGTGCCAGCATCAAAGGAGCTGGGGTCGAGCAGTTCTTC
>.|TRBD2|TRBV19|TRBJ2-3
CATRGGARADTQYF
TGTGCCACCCGCGGGGGGGCTAGGGCAGATACGCAGTATTTT
>.|TRBD1|TRBV28|TRBJ1-2
CASRLTGAVTRTNYGYTF
TGTGCCAGCAGACTTACAGGGGCGGTTACCCGAACTAACTATGGCTACACCTTC
>once|.|TRBV5-1|TRBJ2-3
CASSPSSGTDTQYF
TGCGCCAGCAGCCCTTCTAGCGGCACAGATACGCAGTATTTT
>.|.|TRBV7-9|TRBJ2-6
CASSHRSSGANVLTF
TGTGCCAGCAGCCATCGGAGCTCTGGGGCCAACGTCCTGACTTTC
>.|TRBD1|TRBV28|TRBJ1-2
CASSLYGTASIYGYTF
TGTGCCAGCAGTTTATACGGGACAGCTTCTATCTATGGCTACACCTTC
>.|.|TRBV12-3/TRBV12-4|TRBJ1-2
CASTSGTPGYTF
TGTGCCAGCACCTCGGGGACACCTGGCTACACCTTC
>.|TRBD2|TRBV18|TRBJ2-7
CASSPLAGVTYEQYF
TGTGCCAGCTCCCCACTAGCGGGAGTAACCTACGAGCAGTACTTC
>.|TRBD1|TRBV19|TRBJ1-1
CASSMGQINTEAFF
TGTGCCAGTAGTATGGGACAGATAAACACTGAAGCTTTCTTT
>few|.|TRBV5-4|TRBJ1-2
CASSLFGTNHGYTF
TGTGCCAGCAGCTTGTTCGGGACCAATCACGGCTACACCTTC
>.|.|TRBV5-1|TRBJ1-5
CASSLGQPNQPQHF
TGCGCCAGCAGCTTGGGACAGCCCAATCAGCCCCAGCATTTT
>.|TRBD1|TRBV19|TRBJ1-2
CASSRTGTGGHGYTF
TGTGCCAGTAGTAGAACCGGGACAGGGGGCCATGGCTACACCTTC
>.|TRBD1|TRBV29-1|TRBJ1-2
CSVAGTGSNYGYTF
TGCAGCGTCGCCGGGACAGGATCTAACTATGGCTACACCTTC
>.|TRBD1|TRBV4-2|TRBJ1-5
CASSPGTGDLYSNQPQHF
TGTGCCAGCAGCCCAGGGACAGGGGACCTTTATAGCAATCAGCCCCAGCATTTT
>.|TRBD1|TRBV5-5|TRBJ1-1
CAGGTAGTEAFF
TGTGCCGGGGGGACAGCTGGCACTGAAGCTTTCTTT
>once|.|TRBV19|TRBJ1-2
CASRGNYGYTF
TGTGCCAGTAGGGGTAACTATGGCTACACCTTC
>.|.|TRBV7-9|TRBJ1-2
CASSGRGASTAIYGYTF
TGTGCCAGCAGCGGGCGGGGGGCCAGCACGGCGATTTATGGCTACACCTTC
>.|TRBD2|TRBV7-2|TRBJ2-1
CASSQGGSNSNEQFF
TGTGCCAGCAGCCAGGGAGGGTCTAATTCCAATGAGCAGTTCTTC
>once|.|TRBV5-1|TRBJ2-3
CASSLDQATDTQYF
TGCGCCAGCAGCCTTGACCAAGCAACAGATACGCAGTATTTT
>few|TRBD2|TRBV27|TRBJ2-7
CASSSLAGGSYEQYF
TGTGCCAGCAGTTCACTAGCGGGAGGTTCCTACGAGCAGTACTTC
>.|TRBD2|TRBV28|TRBJ2-5
CASTQRPLAGAEYF
TGTGCCAGCACCCAAAGGCCACTAGCGGGTGCTGAGTACTTC
>.|TRBD1|TRBV5-4|TRBJ2-1
CASSHGTGPYNEQFF
TGTGCCAGCAGCCACGGGACAGGACCATACAATGAGCAGTTCTTC
>.|TRBD1|TRBV28|TRBJ1-3
CATLTRGFSGNTIYF
TGTGCCACCCTTACCAGGGGGTTCTCTGGAAACACCATATATTTT
>.|.|TRBV7-9|TRBJ1-1
CASSLMGNTEAFF
TGTGCCAGCAGCCTGATGGGGAACACTGAAGCTTTCTTT
>.|.|TRBV5-6|TRBJ2-6
CASSLVGGANVLTF
TGTGCCAGCAGCTTGGTAGGGGGGGCCAACGTCCTGACTTTC
>once|.|TRBV7-9|TRBJ1-3
CASSLAVQPSGNTIYF
TGTGCCAGCAGCTTAGCAGTACAGCCCTCTGGAAACACCATATATTTT